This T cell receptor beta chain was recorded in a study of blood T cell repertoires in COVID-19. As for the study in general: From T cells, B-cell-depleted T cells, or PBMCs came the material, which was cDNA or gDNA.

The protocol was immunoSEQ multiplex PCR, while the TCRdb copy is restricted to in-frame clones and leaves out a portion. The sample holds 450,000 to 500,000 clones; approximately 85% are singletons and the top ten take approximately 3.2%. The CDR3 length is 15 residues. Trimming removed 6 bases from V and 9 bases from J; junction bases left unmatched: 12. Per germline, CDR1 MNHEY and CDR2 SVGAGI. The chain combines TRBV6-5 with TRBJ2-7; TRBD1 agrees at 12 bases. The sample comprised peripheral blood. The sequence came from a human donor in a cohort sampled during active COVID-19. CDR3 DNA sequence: TGTGCCAGCAGCGCAACCGGGACAGGGGGCGCCCGGCAGTACTTC. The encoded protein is CASSATGTGGARQYF.